This TCR beta chain was identified in a study of immune characterization of retroperitoneal liposarcoma. This clonotype counts as medium-sized. TCRdb re-called the PCR reads through MiXCR, storing one row per CDR3 protein. The sample shows about 3,000 distinct CDR3 sequences, roughly 45% of them seen only once. The source material was tumor tissue. This sequence was found in a male donor with retroperitoneal liposarcoma.

The CDR3 nucleotides are TGTGCCAGCAGTTACTCTCGGACCCCGGGACTAACGGCGCCCTACGAGCAGTACTTC. It specifies CASSYSRTPGLTAPYEQYF. This chain links TRBV6-6 with TRBJ2-7; TRBD2 aligns across 7 bases. The V and J ends lost 0 bases and 2 bases, in that order; junction bases with no gene match: 16. The CDR3 consists of 19 residues. Germline V gene data show CDR1 as MNHNY and CDR2 as SVGAGI (reference sequence).